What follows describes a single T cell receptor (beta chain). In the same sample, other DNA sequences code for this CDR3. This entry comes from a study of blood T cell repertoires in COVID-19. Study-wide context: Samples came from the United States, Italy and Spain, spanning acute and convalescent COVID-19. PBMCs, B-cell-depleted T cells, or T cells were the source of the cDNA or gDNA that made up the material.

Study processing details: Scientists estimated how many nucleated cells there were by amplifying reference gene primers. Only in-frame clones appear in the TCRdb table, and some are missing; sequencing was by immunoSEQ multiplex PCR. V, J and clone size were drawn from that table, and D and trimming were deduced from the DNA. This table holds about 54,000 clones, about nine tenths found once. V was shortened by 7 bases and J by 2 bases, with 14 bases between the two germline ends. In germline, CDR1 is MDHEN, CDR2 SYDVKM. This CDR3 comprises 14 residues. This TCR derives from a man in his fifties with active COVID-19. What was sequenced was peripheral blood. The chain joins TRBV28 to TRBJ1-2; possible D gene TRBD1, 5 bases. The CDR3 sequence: CASNLQGTNYGYTF. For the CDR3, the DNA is TGTGCCAGCAACCTGCAGGGCACAAACTATGGCTACACCTTC.